The 24 T cell receptor beta chains below were found in one sample sequenced in a study of T cell responses to AZD1222 COVID-19 vaccine. The table came from immunoSEQ multiplex PCR; TCRdb's copy has only in-frame clones and leaves some out. The profile shows under 150,000 clones, approximately 91% of them singletons. This sample comprised peripheral blood, obtained on day 0 of AZD1222 vaccination. These receptors originate from an adult in good health.

The chain has TRBV28 and TRBJ1-3; D is undetermined. This CDR3 is built from 11 residues. CDR1 and CDR2 from the germline V gene are MDHEN and SYDVKM. The V gene lost 4 bases and the J gene lost 6 bases, with 4 bases spanning the gap. CDR3 sequence (DNA): TGTGCCAGCAGTTCTAAAAACACCATATATTTT. It yields the protein CASSSKNTIYF.

The rearrangement joins TRBV29-1 to TRBJ1-2; D is uncertain. CDR3 length: 14 residues. V lost 4 bases and J lost 7, with 19 bases in between. Germline V CDR1 and CDR2: SQVTM, ANQGSEA. In nucleotides, the CDR3 is TGCAGCGTTGCTCCACGATTAGGTAGTGGTGGCTACACCTTC. Its translation: CSVAPRLGSGGYTF.

V and J are TRBV7-6 and TRBJ1-2; D uncertain. The V gene's germline CDR1 is SGHVS and CDR2 FNYEAQ. The V end lost 2 bases, the J end lost 6 bases, and 22 bases lay between the germline ends. The CDR3 is 17 amino acids. The CDR3 DNA reads as TGTGCCAGCAGCTTATACCTAAACGGGAGGCAATTCGATGGCTACACCTTC. As protein: CASSLYLNGRQFDGYTF.

This clone was seen only once. The V and J genes are TRBV27 and TRBJ2-1, with 7 positions matching TRBD2. The CDR3 has 14 residues. V trimming: 5 bases; J trimming: 6 bases; junction bases outside the gene matches: 7. CDR1 is MNHEY, CDR2 SMNVEV, per germline (reference sequence). In DNA, the CDR3 is TGTGCCAGCAGTCCCCAGCGGGGACTCAATGAGCAGTTCTTC. The encoded protein is CASSPQRGLNEQFF.

To note about this clone: Other DNA sequences in the sample encode the same CDR3. The chain joins TRBV27 to TRBJ2-2; 8 nucleotides align to TRBD2. The CDR3 contains 15 residues. Germline lookup yields CDR1 MNHEY and CDR2 SMNVEV (reference sequence). With V trimmed by 2 bases and J by 1 base, 0 bases remained unmatched. The CDR3 bases are TGTGCCAGCAGTTTAGCGGGGGGGAACACCGGGGAGCTGTTTTTT. This gives the protein CASSLAGGNTGELFF.

The chain carries TRBV9 and TRBJ1-1; 7 positions match TRBD1. V was pared by 3 bases and J by 4 bases, with 6 bases of the junction left unmatched. Germline-derived CDR1 and CDR2 are SGDLS and YYNGEE. The CDR3 covers 14 residues. The CDR3 here is CASSAVTGITEAFF. CDR3 bases: TGTGCCAGCAGCGCCGTGACAGGGATCACTGAAGCTTTCTTT.

This clone was seen a handful of times. The J gene is TRBJ2-1, the V gene TRBV2; 15 bases match TRBD2. The CDR3 has 15 residues. Germline V lookup: CDR1 SNHLY, CDR2 FYNNEI. Trimming at V came to 5 bases and at J to 9 bases, leaving 5 bases not matched to a gene. The CDR3 loop reads CASSTPGLAGGEQFF. CDR3 DNA: TGTGCCAGCAGTACCCCGGGACTAGCGGGGGGTGAGCAGTTCTTC.

The V and J genes are TRBV7-9 and TRBJ1-3, with D unclear. With 5 bases removed from V and 0 bases from J, the gap between germline ends came to 11 bases. The CDR3 has 15 residues. The germline gives CDR1 SEHNR, CDR2 FQNEAQ (reference sequence). The DNA of the CDR3 is TGTGCCAGCAGCGCTTATGGCGTCTCTGGAAACACCATATATTTT. Translated: CASSAYGVSGNTIYF.

The table lists this clone with a few counts. V is TRBV21-1 and J is TRBJ1-5. TRBV21-1 is deemed a pseudogene. The CDR3 length is 11 residues. The CDR3 sequence: CASSNNQPQHF. The CDR3 nucleotides are TGTGCCAGCAGCAACAATCAGCCCCAGCATTTT.

The chain combines TRBV6-5 with TRBJ1-2; D is uncertain. CDR1 and CDR2 from the germline V gene are MNHEY and SVGAGI. V lost 7 bases and J 2 bases, leaving 14 bases between the germline ends. CDR3 length: 14 amino acids. The CDR3 DNA reads TGTGCCAGCATGATATCTTCAGGAAACTATGGCTACACCTTC. It is translated as CASMISSGNYGYTF.

The rearrangement links TRBV5-1 to TRBJ2-5; tentatively, D is TRBD2 (5 bases). The CDR3 sequence is 15 residues long. CDR1 and CDR2 from the germline V gene are SGHRS and YFSETQ. V was cut by 0 bases and J by 6 bases, with 15 bases left in between. The chain's CDR3 is CASSLVRRAEQTQYF. DNA of the CDR3: TGCGCCAGCAGCTTGGTTCGGCGGGCAGAACAGACCCAGTACTTC.

This chain joins TRBV19 and TRBJ1-4; 8 bases match TRBD1. Germline assignment: CDR1 LNHDA and CDR2 SQIVND (reference sequence). After removal of 5 bases from V and 0 bases from J, the junction contained 5 bases not matched to a gene. This CDR3 is built from 16 residues. CDR3: CASSPGTGATNEKLFF. CDR3 DNA: TGTGCCAGTAGTCCCGGGACAGGTGCAACTAATGAAAAACTGTTTTTT.

The chain couples TRBV28 to TRBJ1-1; D is unclear. The ends were cut back, 6 bases at V and 5 bases at J, with 13 bases in the middle. This CDR3 spans 13 amino acids. The germline V gene encodes CDR1 MDHEN and CDR2 SYDVKM. DNA for the CDR3: TGTGCCAGCAGCCCGGGCGGGTGGACTGAAGCTTTCTTT. Translated, it gives CASSPGGWTEAFF.

The chain recombines TRBV7-9 with TRBJ1-5, with D hard to call. V lost 10 bases, J lost 5 bases, and 12 bases lay in between. Germline V gene lookup returns CDR1 SEHNR and CDR2 FQNEAQ (reference sequence). The CDR3 is made up of 12 amino acids. The CDR3 nucleotides read TGTGCCACACAGTGGGTGGATCAGCCCCAGCATTTT. Residues: CATQWVDQPQHF.

The rearrangement links TRBV30 to TRBJ2-5; D not certain. This CDR3 comprises 12 residues. Between the trimmed V and J ends, which lost 0 bases and 2 bases, there was a span of 4 bases. CDR1 is GTSNPN, CDR2 SVGIG, per germline (reference sequence). This CDR3 is CAWSVAQETQYF. CDR3 bases: TGTGCCTGGAGTGTCGCGCAAGAGACCCAGTACTTC.

The chain carries TRBV30 and TRBJ1-2; maybe TRBD1 (6 bases). Trimming left V 1 base short and J 7 bases short, with 13 bases between. CDR1 and CDR2 (germline): GTSNPN, SVGIG (reference sequence). The CDR3 runs to 13 residues. The CDR3 coding sequence is TGTGCCTGGAGTGGGGCGGACAGAGGTGGCTACACCTTC. Amino acid sequence: CAWSGADRGGYTF.

The genes are TRBV30 and TRBJ2-7; 9 positions match TRBD1. CDR3 length equals 14 residues. From germline, CDR1 is GTSNPN and CDR2 SVGIG (reference sequence). Trimming removed 4 bases from V and 3 bases from J; junction bases left unmatched: 7. The CDR3 sequence: CAWNRGTGIYEQYF. CDR3 sequence (DNA): TGTGCCTGGAACCGGGGGACAGGGATCTACGAGCAGTACTTC.

As concerns this clone: Other DNA sequences in this sample translate to the same CDR3. V is TRBV7-9 and J is TRBJ2-7; D is ambiguous. Per germline, CDR1 SEHNR and CDR2 FQNEAQ (reference sequence). V dropped 4 bases and J dropped 0 bases, with 13 bases sitting between them. CDR3 length: 15 residues. The CDR3 DNA reads as TGTGCCAGCAGCTCAGGACCGCAAAGCTCCTACGAGCAGTACTTC. Its translation is CASSSGPQSSYEQYF.

The genes are TRBV27 and TRBJ2-7, with 8 bases aligning to TRBD1. CDR3 size: 16 residues. With 4 bases clipped from V and 6 bases from J, the junction kept 14 bases outside the gene matches. From germline, CDR1 is MNHEY and CDR2 SMNVEV (reference sequence). The CDR3: CASSSAWTGSRAEQYF. In DNA, the CDR3 is TGTGCCAGCAGTTCCGCTTGGACAGGGAGCAGGGCCGAGCAGTACTTC.

This chain links TRBV5-1 with TRBJ2-7, with D perhaps TRBD1 or TRBD2 (6 bases each). The CDR3 is 15 residues long. V dropped 0 bases and J dropped 4 bases, with 14 bases sitting between them. Germline values: CDR1 SGHRS, CDR2 YFSETQ. CDR3 loop: CASSLVPGALYEQYF. The CDR3 DNA is TGCGCCAGCAGCTTGGTTCCGGGGGCTTTATACGAGCAGTACTTC.

This clone was detected a few times. V usage is TRBV7-3 and J usage is TRBJ2-2; TRBD1 matches at 7 bases. This CDR3 spans 15 amino acids. J was trimmed by 7 bases and V by 7 bases; bases with no gene match: 12. Germline V gene data show CDR1 as SGHTA and CDR2 as FQGTGA. In DNA form, the CDR3 reads TGTGCCAGCACCCGAGCACAGGGGTTGGGCGGGGAGCTGTTTTTT. As protein: CASTRAQGLGGELFF.

The genes are TRBV28 and TRBJ1-5; a weak D match, TRBD1 (6 bases). CDR3 length equals 17 residues. V shed 3 bases and J shed 0 bases, with 15 bases lying between them. The V gene's germline CDR1 is MDHEN and CDR2 SYDVKM. The CDR3 nucleotides read TGTGCCAGCAGTTTCGGGGGCCTTCACAGTAGCAATCAGCCCCAGCATTTT. Protein: CASSFGGLHSSNQPQHF. The entire variable domain, with the rest obtained from reference TRBV28 and TRBJ1-5, is as follows: DVKVTQSSRYLVKRTGEKVFLECVQDMDHENMFWYRQDPGLGLRLIYFSYDVKMKEKGDIPEGYSVSREKKERFSLILESASTNQTSMYLCASSFGGLHSSNQPQHFGDGTRLSIL.

This clone was seen more than once but under ten times. This CDR3 reads CASSPLQGEGVGYTF. In DNA form, the CDR3 reads TGTGCCAGCTCACCACTACAGGGTGAAGGCGTGGGCTACACCTTC. This rearrangement joins TRBV18 to TRBJ1-2; TRBD1 is a possible D gene (6 bases). Germline-derived CDR1 and CDR2 are KGHSH and LQKENI. This CDR3 region has 15 residues. Trimming removed 1 base from V and 8 bases from J, with 17 bases in between.

The sample holds one count of this clone. This chain connects TRBV12-3 or TRBV12-4 to TRBJ2-1; 12 bases agree with TRBD2. V lost 5 bases to trimming and J lost 10 bases; unmatched junction nucleotides: 3. The CDR3 extends over 13 amino acids. CDR3 coding DNA: TGTGCCAGCAGTCTAACTAGCGGGGGGGAGCAGTTCTTC. Its translation: CASSLTSGGEQFF.